These T cell receptor beta chains were read from a single sample in a study of TIL therapy for anti-PD-1-resistant metastatic lung cancer. Sequencing used immunoSEQ multiplex PCR; TCRdb keeps in-frame clones, though not all of them. The sample has approximately 87,000 clones, about 71% seen once. The sample consisted of tumor tissue, taken at baseline. These receptors were taken from a person between 25 and 79 years old with non-small cell lung cancer. The conserved cysteine and the conserved F or W are not part of the CDR3 here. Each record gives: CDR3 protein, J gene, V gene.

cdr3_aa: ATFGQGISGYT
j_call: TRBJ1-2
v_call: TRBV15

cdr3_aa: ASSTMRKEKLF
j_call: TRBJ1-4
v_call: TRBV28

cdr3_aa: ASSSGTAETQY
j_call: TRBJ2-5
v_call: TRBV6-2/TRBV6-3

cdr3_aa: SVDLWDNEQF
j_call: TRBJ2-1
v_call: TRBV29-1

cdr3_aa: ASSQSRLAAFNEQF
j_call: TRBJ2-1
v_call: TRBV23-1

cdr3_aa: ASSLRAMAQLAGYT
j_call: TRBJ1-2
v_call: TRBV2

cdr3_aa: ASSLETAYEQY
j_call: TRBJ2-7
v_call: TRBV5-4

cdr3_aa: ASRFRGVGFYNSPLH
j_call: TRBJ1-6
v_call: TRBV27

cdr3_aa: ASRGWGNENTEAF
j_call: TRBJ1-1
v_call: TRBV6-5

cdr3_aa: ASSQDRDRGGTQY
j_call: TRBJ2-5
v_call: TRBV4-3

cdr3_aa: ASRSGQGYEQY
j_call: TRBJ2-7
v_call: TRBV3-1/TRBV3-2

cdr3_aa: ASSQAPRQGMQPQH
j_call: TRBJ1-5
v_call: TRBV4-1

cdr3_aa: ASGVSGRETQY
j_call: TRBJ2-5
v_call: TRBV5-1

cdr3_aa: ASSQEGQRNNEQF
j_call: TRBJ2-1
v_call: TRBV4-2

cdr3_aa: ASSQAQGTDTQY
j_call: TRBJ2-3
v_call: TRBV4-2

cdr3_aa: AWAIHRAETQY
j_call: TRBJ2-5
v_call: TRBV30

cdr3_aa: ASSPRGQGQETQY
j_call: TRBJ2-5
v_call: TRBV18

cdr3_aa: ASGMTEVDEQY
j_call: TRBJ2-7
v_call: TRBV12-5

cdr3_aa: ASSAGGAPEQF
j_call: TRBJ2-1
v_call: TRBV9

cdr3_aa: ASSLGTAGVSGANVLT
j_call: TRBJ2-6
v_call: TRBV7-8

cdr3_aa: ASSSYRAGNTIY
j_call: TRBJ1-3
v_call: TRBV5-4

cdr3_aa: SATDTPRSYTIY
j_call: TRBJ1-3
v_call: TRBV20-1